This T cell receptor (beta chain) was observed in a study of cytotoxic CD8 clonotypes in ibrutinib-treated CLL. V shed 3 bases and J shed 0 bases, with 12 bases lying between them. The CDR3 loop spans 15 amino acids. The germline V gene encodes CDR1 SGDLS and CDR2 YYNGEE. Sequencing was designed to attain a depth spanning 1 in 200,000 to 1 in 1 million T cells. TCRdb's copy holds only in-frame clones and misses some; the assay was immunoSEQ multiplex PCR. The sample carries some 70,000 clones, 90% recorded once. This TCR was recovered from a human donor with chronic lymphocytic leukemia. The J gene is TRBJ1-1, the V gene TRBV9; D is unclear. The sequencing used PBMCs, collected after 12 months of ibrutinib treatment. The CDR3 sequence: CASSGNMAMNTEAFF. The CDR3 region has the DNA TGTGCCAGCAGCGGAAATATGGCTATGAACACTGAAGCTTTCTTT.